Listed below are T cell receptor beta chains from one sample, sequenced in a study of beta chain features in type 1 diabetes. Clones were sequenced by immunoSEQ multiplex PCR, and TCRdb holds only the in-frame ones, with some missing. The sample consists of hundreds of thousands of clones, approximately 15% of them appearing once. Input material: naive CD4+ T cells from blood. The source of these receptors is a man between 18 and 35 years old with type 1 diabetes. Each CDR3 is given with its conserved first and last residue. Fields, in order: D gene, J gene, V gene, clone size, CDR3 DNA, CDR3 protein. The D gene is left open where the match is weak. The size field is filled for only some rows; it gives once, few, many or a size class.

TRBD1 TRBJ1-5 TRBV6-5 few TGTGCCAGCAGTTCGCAGGGGGATAGCAATCAGCCCCAGCATTTT CASSSQGDSNQPQHF
NA TRBJ1-1 TRBV27 NA TGTGCCAGCAGTTGGGGGGGTAACACTGAAGCTTTCTTT CASSWGGNTEAFF
TRBD2 TRBJ2-3 TRBV11-2 once TGTGCCAGCAGCCCTGACTTAGCGGGAGTAGATACGCAGTATTTT CASSPDLAGVDTQYF
NA TRBJ1-5 TRBV19 NA TGTGCCAGTAGTATAGACCCTCTTGCTAGGGGCTATCCCTTTAATCAGCCCCAGCATTTT CASSIDPLARGYPFNQPQHF
TRBD2 TRBJ2-1 TRBV25-1 NA TGTGCCAGCAGCAACACTGGCGGGAGCTCCTACAATGAGCAGTTCTTC CASSNTGGSSYNEQFF
TRBD2 TRBJ2-7 TRBV6-5 once TGTGCCAGCAGCCGAAGCGGGGGACGGTACGAGCAGTACTTC CASSRSGGRYEQYF
NA TRBJ1-5 TRBV2 NA TGTGCCAGCAGCCAGGGTAATCAGCCCCAGCATTTT CASSQGNQPQHF
NA TRBJ2-5 TRBV6-5 few TGTGCCAGCGTAATAGGGGGGACCCAGTACTTC CASVIGGTQYF
TRBD1 TRBJ1-4 TRBV19 NA TGTGCCAGTAGTTCGGACAGGGCTAATCGGGAACTGTTTTTT CASSSDRANRELFF
NA TRBJ2-7 TRBV4-1 NA TGCGCCAGCAGCCAAAAAGTCAGTGGGGGGTTCCACTACGAGCAGTACTTC CASSQKVSGGFHYEQYF
TRBD2 TRBJ2-7 TRBV7-9 few TGTGCCAGCAGCTCCTCCGCCGGGACTACAAGGACGGGGCAGTACTTC CASSSSAGTTRTGQYF
TRBD2 TRBJ2-7 TRBV10-3 NA TGTGCCATTAGCGGGAGTCGGGGGGAGCAGTACTTC CAISGSRGEQYF
NA TRBJ2-3 TRBV29-1 few TGCAGCGCTCGGACTCGCACAGATACGCAGTATTTT CSARTRTDTQYF
TRBD2 TRBJ2-7 TRBV6-5 few TGTGCCAGCAGTTCTACTAGCGGGGGGGGGTGGTACGAGCAGTACTTC CASSSTSGGGWYEQYF
TRBD1 TRBJ2-7 TRBV6-5 NA TGTGCCAGCAGGATGGGACAGGGCTCGTACGAGCAGTACTTC CASRMGQGSYEQYF
TRBD1 TRBJ1-2 TRBV5-1 NA TGCGCCAGCGGGACAGAAGCTGGCTACACCTTC CASGTEAGYTF
NA TRBJ2-7 TRBV28 NA TGTGCCAGCAGTTCCCCCGTCGTAGACGAGCAGTACTTC CASSSPVVDEQYF
TRBD1 TRBJ2-3 TRBV5-1 NA TGCGCCAGCAGCTGGGGACAGGGTGAAGATACGCAGTATTTT CASSWGQGEDTQYF
TRBD2 TRBJ2-1 TRBV7-2 NA TGTGCCAGCAGCGCATTCAAGCGGGGGGGTGGCAATGAGCAGTTCTTC CASSAFKRGGGNEQFF
TRBD1 TRBJ1-2 TRBV30 NA TGTGCCTGGAGCATTTTCGGGACAGGGTTGGTCTATGGCTACACCTTC CAWSIFGTGLVYGYTF
TRBD1 TRBJ2-7 TRBV28 few TGTGCCAGCAGTATCCCACGACAGGGACACTACGAGCAGTACTTC CASSIPRQGHYEQYF
NA TRBJ2-7 TRBV10-3 NA TGTGCCATCAGTGAGTCACCGGGTCCCTACGAGCAGTACTTC CAISESPGPYEQYF
TRBD2 TRBJ2-1 TRBV14 NA TGTGCCAGCAGCCCAATCGGGAGGGCCTACAATGAGCAGTTCTTC CASSPIGRAYNEQFF
NA TRBJ2-1 TRBV9 NA TGTGCCAGCAGCGCGACGGGAAATGAGCAGTTCTTC CASSATGNEQFF
TRBD1 TRBJ2-7 TRBV6-5 few TGTGCCAGCAGTTCTCAGGGGGCCTACGAGCAGTACTTC CASSSQGAYEQYF
TRBD1 TRBJ1-3 TRBV15 NA TGTGCCACCAGCAAACGACAGGGCTCTGTAGTAGGAAACACCATATATTTT CATSKRQGSVVGNTIYF
NA TRBJ2-7 TRBV5-1 NA TGCGCCAGCAGTGATAGGGGGGGGCCTAGCTCCTACGAGCAGTACTTC CASSDRGGPSSYEQYF
TRBD2 TRBJ2-7 TRBV28 NA TGTGCCAGCAGTTTTCGGGGGGTTAACCCCCACGAGCAGTACTTC CASSFRGVNPHEQYF
TRBD2 TRBJ2-5 TRBV2 NA TGTGCCAGCAGTGTGATAGCGGGAGTGGGAGAGACCCAGTACTTC CASSVIAGVGETQYF
NA TRBJ2-5 TRBV5-1 NA TGCGCCAGCAGCGGTACCCTGGACTACAAAGAGACCCAGTACTTC CASSGTLDYKETQYF
NA TRBJ2-1 TRBV6-1 few TGTGCCAGCAGTGGTCTCCAGGGCTACAATGAGCAGTTCTTC CASSGLQGYNEQFF
NA TRBJ2-5 TRBV7-2 NA TGTGCCAGCAGCTCCCTGACAGCTCAAGAGACCCAGTACTTC CASSSLTAQETQYF
TRBD1 TRBJ1-5 TRBV6-5 few TGTGCCAGCAGTTACACGGGACAGGGAAATCAGCCCCAGCATTTT CASSYTGQGNQPQHF
NA TRBJ2-1 TRBV7-2 few TGTGCCAGCAGCTTAGCGAGAGGGCAGATGGGCGCCAATGAGCAGTTCTTC CASSLARGQMGANEQFF
NA TRBJ2-5 TRBV18 NA TGTGCCAGCTCACCGGGGGCTGGAGAGACCCAGTACTTC CASSPGAGETQYF
TRBD2 TRBJ2-1 TRBV28 NA TGTGCCAGCAGTTTGGTCGGGACTAGCGGGAGAATGAGGCAGTTCTTC CASSLVGTSGRMRQFF
NA TRBJ1-1 TRBV5-1 NA TGCGCCAGTGGGGAGCTGAACACTGAAGCTTTCTTT CASGELNTEAFF
TRBD2 TRBJ2-3 TRBV18 NA TGTGCCAGCTCACCGGGACTAGGGGGCACAGATACGCAGTATTTT CASSPGLGGTDTQYF
TRBD1 TRBJ2-7 TRBV5-1 NA TGCGCCAGCAGCCCCCCGGGACAGGGCCACGAGCAGTACTTC CASSPPGQGHEQYF
NA TRBJ2-2 TRBV2 few TGTGCCAGCACATTGGCCAGGGAGCTGTTTTTT CASTLARELFF
NA TRBJ2-1 TRBV4-1 few TGCGCCAGCAGCCAACTAGCGTTCCATGAGCAGTTCTTC CASSQLAFHEQFF
NA TRBJ2-1 TRBV28 NA TGTGCCAGCCCGCCACGCCGGGATGACCACAATGAGCAGTTCTTC CASPPRRDDHNEQFF
NA TRBJ1-1 TRBV5-1 NA TGCGCCAGCAGCCTGGACCGGGAAAGGACTGAAGCTTTCTTT CASSLDRERTEAFF
TRBD2 TRBJ2-1 TRBV4-2 NA TGTGCCAGCAGCCAAGAACTAGCGGGATCCTACAATGAGCAGTTCTTC CASSQELAGSYNEQFF
TRBD1 TRBJ1-2 TRBV5-1 few TGCGCCAGCAGCTTACCCGAACGACAGGGGACGGATGGCTACACCTTC CASSLPERQGTDGYTF
TRBD2 TRBJ2-7 TRBV15 NA TGTGCCACCAGCAGACTAGCGGGAGGAATCTACGAGCAGTACTTC CATSRLAGGIYEQYF
TRBD2 TRBJ2-3 TRBV5-1 few TGCGCCAGCAGCCCGTACTCCCTGGCAGCGGGGACAGATACGCAGTATTTT CASSPYSLAAGTDTQYF
NA TRBJ1-1 TRBV4-1 NA TGCGCCAGCAGCCCACCGAGGAACACTGAAGCTTTCTTT CASSPPRNTEAFF
TRBD1 TRBJ2-7 TRBV2 NA TGTGCCAGCAGCCCTAGACAGGGGGGGGACTACGAGCAGTACTTC CASSPRQGGDYEQYF
NA TRBJ1-5 TRBV30 NA TGTGCCTGGAGTGTGGGGCAGAATCAGCCCCAGCATTTT CAWSVGQNQPQHF
TRBD2 TRBJ2-7 TRBV6-5 few TGTGCCAGCGAGTCGGGAGGGAGCGGCGAGCAGTACTTC CASESGGSGEQYF
NA TRBJ1-1 TRBV11-2 NA TGTGCCAGCAGCTTGGGCTTGGGTTCACGAAGGACTGAAGCTTTCTTT CASSLGLGSRRTEAFF
NA TRBJ1-1 TRBV2 NA TGTGCCAACACGTCAACAGGGTATGTTACTGAAGCTTTCTTT CANTSTGYVTEAFF
NA TRBJ2-7 TRBV28 once TGTGCCAGCAGTTGGGGCGGCAGCTCCTACGAGCAGTACTTC CASSWGGSSYEQYF
NA TRBJ1-2 TRBV28 NA TGTGCCAGCAGGATGGACAGCAACTATGGCTACACCTTC CASRMDSNYGYTF
TRBD1 TRBJ1-2 TRBV28 few TGTGCCAGCCTGACTGGGAGACAGGGGAACTATGGCTACACCTTC CASLTGRQGNYGYTF